This is a list of T cell receptor beta chains from one sample in a study of metastatic and nonmetastatic thyroid tumors. Via MiXCR, TCRdb re-called the PCR reads. The sample includes 25,000 to 30,000 clones, about a sixth of them seen just once. Sequencing was performed on blood. Every receptor here comes from a female donor with papillary thyroid cancer or a benign thyroid nodule (not recorded which). Some clones in this sample may be carry-over from other donors' samples. Both conserved end residues are part of each CDR3. D genes are given only for firm matches. Clone size, where shown, is once, few, many, or a class for clones that have expanded.

v_gene	j_gene	abundance	d_gene	CDR3nt	CDR3aa
TRBV6-1	TRBJ1-5	many	TRBD1	TGCGCCAGCAGCCTAAACCCAAGACAGGGAAATCAGCCCCAGCATTTT	CASSLNPRQGNQPQHF
TRBV29-1	TRBJ1-5	many	TRBD1	TGCAGCGTCGTGGGACAGGATAGCAATCAGCCCCAGCATTTT	CSVVGQDSNQPQHF
TRBV6-7	TRBJ1-2	medium-sized	TRBD1	TGTGCCAGCAGTTACGCAGGGGGCGATGGCTACACCTTC	CASSYAGGDGYTF
TRBV6-6	TRBJ1-3	many	-	TGTGCCAGCAGTTATAGGGCGGGGAGTTACGGATCCTCTGGAAACACCATATATTTT	CASSYRAGSYGSSGNTIYF
TRBV2	TRBJ1-2	many	-	TGTGCCAGCAGGGGGGATCAAGGTGGCTACACCTTC	CASRGDQGGYTF
TRBV4-1	TRBJ2-1	few	TRBD2	TGCGCCAGCAGCCATCTGGGACTAGCGGGGGCCGCAAGCTCCTACAATGAGCAGTTCTTC	CASSHLGLAGAASSYNEQFF
TRBV6-1	TRBJ2-3	-	-	TGTGCCAGCAGTTTCGCTCTCGCAGATACGCAGTATTTT	CASSFALADTQYF
TRBV28	TRBJ2-1	few	TRBD2	TGTGCCAGCAGTTTATTGGGGGGGACCTCCTACAATGAGCAGTTCTTC	CASSLLGGTSYNEQFF
TRBV24-1	TRBJ1-1	many	-	TGTGCCACCAGGGACACAATGAACACTGAAACTTTCTTT	CATRDTMNTETFF
TRBV6-1	TRBJ2-3	few	-	TGTGCCAGCAGTCCCATACTTCGCATGGATACGCAGTATTTT	CASSPILRMDTQYF
TRBV28	TRBJ2-1	medium-sized	-	TGTGCCAGCAGTTTAGACAGAGCTGAGCAGTTCTTC	CASSLDRAEQFF
TRBV6-5	TRBJ2-3	many	TRBD2	TGTGCCAGCAGTTACGCTCTAGCGGGGGGGCCCGCAGATACGCAGTATTTT	CASSYALAGGPADTQYF
TRBV6-5	TRBJ1-2	-	TRBD1	TGTGCCAGCAGTTACGCCGGGACAGGGGCAGGAAACTATGGCTACACCTTC	CASSYAGTGAGNYGYTF
TRBV10-1	TRBJ2-3	many	-	TGCGCCAGCAGTGAATCGGGTAGGGCAGATACGCAGTATTTT	CASSESGRADTQYF
TRBV29-1	TRBJ2-5	many	-	TGCAGCGTTGACAGTACCCAAGAGACCCAGTACTTC	CSVDSTQETQYF
TRBV9	TRBJ1-1	many	-	TGTGCCAGCAGCGCAACCCTCGGAAGGACTGAAGCTTTCTTT	CASSATLGRTEAFF
TRBV11-1	TRBJ2-1	many	-	TGTGCCAGCAGCTTATTCCGGACGGGGCAGGGGGGTGAGCAGTTCTTC	CASSLFRTGQGGEQFF
TRBV10-3	TRBJ2-1	-	-	TGTGCCATCAGTGAGCGGGCCCCCCCCTCCATCTACAATGAGCAGTTCTTC	CAISERAPPSIYNEQFF
TRBV2	TRBJ1-2	-	-	TGTGCCAGCGGATCTCCGGGAGGGCAAGGTTATGGCTACACCTTC	CASGSPGGQGYGYTF
TRBV7-3	TRBJ1-1	many	-	TGTGCCAGCCGCTCGGGGGGCCCGAACACTGAAGCTTTCTTT	CASRSGGPNTEAFF
TRBV28	TRBJ2-5	medium-sized	TRBD2	TGTGCCAGCAGTCCTAGCGGGGCGGAGACCCAGTACTTC	CASSPSGAETQYF
TRBV9	TRBJ2-3	many	-	TGTGCCAGCAGCCACATAAGCACAGATACGCAGTATTTT	CASSHISTDTQYF
TRBV6-4	TRBJ2-1	few	TRBD2	TGTGCCAGCACCCACCGAGCGGGAGTCAGCATCTATGAGCAGTTCTTC	CASTHRAGVSIYEQFF
TRBV13	TRBJ1-2	many	-	TGTGCCACCATAATACGGGGGGCGATCTATGGCTACACCTTC	CATIIRGAIYGYTF
TRBV28	TRBJ2-7	medium-sized	-	TGTGCCAGCAGCTCCATTAGCGGATCCCTCTACGAGCAGTACTTC	CASSSISGSLYEQYF
TRBV11-2	TRBJ2-6	-	-	TGTGCCAGCAGCTTGTGGGCTGCGACTTCTGGGGCCAACGTCCTGACTTTC	CASSLWAATSGANVLTF
TRBV24-1	TRBJ2-2	once	-	TGTGCCACCAGCGCCTACGGTAGCGGCCTATGGTCCACCGGGGAGCTGTTTTTT	CATSAYGSGLWSTGELFF
TRBV6-4	TRBJ2-1	-	TRBD2	TGTGCCAGCAGTCCGATCTCTAGCGGGAGTAGGAATGAGCAGTTCTTC	CASSPISSGSRNEQFF
TRBV7-4	TRBJ2-1	many	-	TGTGCCAGCAGCTTCGACCGTCCCCTTTCACTCACAGGAAGTGTTGAGCAGTTCTTC	CASSFDRPLSLTGSVEQFF
TRBV6-1	TRBJ1-1	few	-	TGTGCCAGCAGCCCATCCGAAAACACTGAAGCTTTCTTT	CASSPSENTEAFF
TRBV9	TRBJ1-1	-	TRBD1	TGTGCCAGCAGCGCATCCACAGGGGAGAACACTGAAGCTTTCTTT	CASSASTGENTEAFF
TRBV2	TRBJ2-2	many	-	TGTGCCAGCGCCGGGACAATTTATTCCGGGGAGCTGTTTTTT	CASAGTIYSGELFF
TRBV29-1	TRBJ2-1	many	TRBD1	TGCAGCGTTACCGGGACAGGGCGTTTCACTGAGCAGTTCTTC	CSVTGTGRFTEQFF
TRBV11-2	TRBJ2-3	many	TRBD2	TGTGCCAGCAGCTTATATACCGCGGGGGGGAAAGATACGCAGTATTTT	CASSLYTAGGKDTQYF
TRBV12-3/TRBV12-4	TRBJ1-1	medium-sized	-	TGTGCCAGCAGTTGGGCGGCGCGGGCTGAAGCTTTCTTT	CASSWAARAEAFF
TRBV6-1	TRBJ1-2	many	-	TGTGCCAGCAGTGAAATTTTTATGGACAGTGGCTACACCTTC	CASSEIFMDSGYTF
TRBV28	TRBJ1-5	-	-	TGTGCCAGCAGTTTGTACGGGGATCAGCACCAGCATTTT	CASSLYGDQHQHF
TRBV7-6	TRBJ2-5	many	TRBD2	TGTGCCAGCAGCTTAGGGCCGGGAGGGGAGACCCAGTACTTC	CASSLGPGGETQYF
TRBV6-2/TRBV6-3	TRBJ2-2	-	-	TGTGCCAGCAAGCAGGGGCGTTTGACCGGGGAGCTGTTTTTT	CASKQGRLTGELFF
TRBV4-1	TRBJ2-2	many	-	TGCGCCAGCAGCCAGTTGACAGACACCGGGGAGCTGTTTTTT	CASSQLTDTGELFF
TRBV19	TRBJ1-3	medium-sized	-	TGTGCCAGTAGTATCGGAGGTGGAAACACCATATATTTT	CASSIGGGNTIYF
TRBV3-1	TRBJ1-2	many	-	TGTGCCAGCAGCCAAGATGGGGGGAGGAGCTACACCTTC	CASSQDGGRSYTF
TRBV2	TRBJ2-3	many	-	TGTGCCAGCGTTCGGTCAGGGGGCACAGATACGCAGTATTTT	CASVRSGGTDTQYF
TRBV6-1	TRBJ2-5	few	-	TGTGCCAGCAGCTCAGAATGGAGAGAAGAGACCCAGTACTTC	CASSSEWREETQYF
TRBV19	TRBJ1-6	few	TRBD1	TGTGCCAGTAGTATCGGGACAGATAATTCACCCCTCCACTTT	CASSIGTDNSPLHF
TRBV19	TRBJ1-5	many	TRBD1	TGTGCCAGTAGTATCCGCCAGGGGGAGGGCAATCAGCCCCAGCATTTT	CASSIRQGEGNQPQHF
TRBV30	TRBJ1-6	many	-	TGTGCCTGGAGTGCCCAGGTTTCGAATTCACCCCTCCACTTT	CAWSAQVSNSPLHF
TRBV7-2	TRBJ2-7	-	-	TGTGCCAGCAGCCGACCAGGGTACGAGCAGTACTTC	CASSRPGYEQYF
TRBV10-1	TRBJ2-3	many	TRBD2	TGCGCCAGTAGCGGGGGCACAGATACGCAGTATTTT	CASSGGTDTQYF
TRBV2	TRBJ1-6	many	TRBD1	TGTGCCAGCAGCCCGGGACAGGGTGGCCGGCCCCTCCACTTT	CASSPGQGGRPLHF
TRBV28	TRBJ1-2	medium-sized	-	TGTGCCAGCAGTTTATCCCTGCTCAGGGTAGGCTATGGCTACACCTTC	CASSLSLLRVGYGYTF
TRBV10-2	TRBJ1-1	many	-	TGCGCCAGCAGTGTCAACGCGAACACTGAAGCTTTCTTT	CASSVNANTEAFF
TRBV2	TRBJ1-5	-	-	TGTGCCAACAGTTTTACAGGGTGCTATCAGCCCCAGCATTTT	CANSFTGCYQPQHF
TRBV2	TRBJ2-7	many	TRBD2	TGTGCCAGCAGTGAACGGGGGGGGCCCTACGAGCAGTACTTC	CASSERGGPYEQYF
TRBV12-3/TRBV12-4	TRBJ2-2	few	-	TGTGCCAGTCGGACACTTAACACCGGGGAGCTGTTTTTT	CASRTLNTGELFF